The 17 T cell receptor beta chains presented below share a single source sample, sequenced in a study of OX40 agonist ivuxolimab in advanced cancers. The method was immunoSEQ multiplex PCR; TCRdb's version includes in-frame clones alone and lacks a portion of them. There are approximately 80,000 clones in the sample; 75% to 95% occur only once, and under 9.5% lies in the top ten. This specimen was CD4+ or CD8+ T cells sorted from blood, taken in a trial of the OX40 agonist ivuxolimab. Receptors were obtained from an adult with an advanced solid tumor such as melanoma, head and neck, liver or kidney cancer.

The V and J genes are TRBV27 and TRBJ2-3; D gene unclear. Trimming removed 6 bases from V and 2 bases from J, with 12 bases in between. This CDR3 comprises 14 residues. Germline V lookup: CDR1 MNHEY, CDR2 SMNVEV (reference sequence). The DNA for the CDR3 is TGTGCCAGCAGCCCCGTGGGGTCCACAGATACGCAGTATTTT. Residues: CASSPVGSTDTQYF.

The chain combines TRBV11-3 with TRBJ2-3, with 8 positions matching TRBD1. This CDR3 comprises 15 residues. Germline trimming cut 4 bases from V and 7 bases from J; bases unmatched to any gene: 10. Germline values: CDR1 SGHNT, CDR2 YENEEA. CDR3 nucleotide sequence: TGTGCCAGCAGCTACGACAGGGGTGGAGGGCATACGCAGTATTTT. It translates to CASSYDRGGGHTQYF.

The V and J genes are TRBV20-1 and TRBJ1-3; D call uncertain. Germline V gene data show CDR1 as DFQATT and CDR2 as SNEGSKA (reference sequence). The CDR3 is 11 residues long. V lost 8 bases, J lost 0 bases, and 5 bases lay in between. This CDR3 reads CSTDSGNTIYF. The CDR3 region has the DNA TGCAGTACAGACTCTGGAAACACCATATATTTT.

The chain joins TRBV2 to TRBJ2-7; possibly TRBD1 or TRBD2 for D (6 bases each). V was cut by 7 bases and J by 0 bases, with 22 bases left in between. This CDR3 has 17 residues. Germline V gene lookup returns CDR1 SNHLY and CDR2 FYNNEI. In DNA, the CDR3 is TGTGCCAGCACTAAGGGTATGGGGGGCTGGGGCTCCTACGAGCAGTACGTC. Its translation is CASTKGMGGWGSYEQYV.

The CDR3 protein is CASSQDGGGYQPQHF. The CDR3 bases are TGCGCCAGCAGCCAAGATGGGGGCGGGTATCAGCCCCAGCATTTT. The J gene is TRBJ1-5, the V gene TRBV4-3; the D gene is possibly TRBD1 (6 bases). The length of the CDR3 is 15 residues. The V and J ends lost 0 bases and 5 bases respectively, with 11 bases between them. Germline V gene sequence: CDR1 LGHNA, CDR2 YSLEER.

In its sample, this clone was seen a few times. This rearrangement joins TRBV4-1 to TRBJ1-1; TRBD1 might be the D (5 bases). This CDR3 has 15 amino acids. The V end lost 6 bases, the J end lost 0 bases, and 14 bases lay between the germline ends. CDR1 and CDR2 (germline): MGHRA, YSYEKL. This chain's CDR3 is CASSQTVLMNTEAFF. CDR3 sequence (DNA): TGCGCCAGCAGTCAGACAGTACTCATGAACACTGAAGCTTTCTTT.

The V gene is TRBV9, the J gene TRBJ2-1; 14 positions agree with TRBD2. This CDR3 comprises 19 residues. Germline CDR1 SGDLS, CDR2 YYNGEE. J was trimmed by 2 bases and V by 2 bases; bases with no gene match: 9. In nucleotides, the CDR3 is TGTGCCAGCAGCGTTTCGGGGACTAGCGGGAGTGTAGCCTACAATGAGCAGTTCTTC. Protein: CASSVSGTSGSVAYNEQFF.

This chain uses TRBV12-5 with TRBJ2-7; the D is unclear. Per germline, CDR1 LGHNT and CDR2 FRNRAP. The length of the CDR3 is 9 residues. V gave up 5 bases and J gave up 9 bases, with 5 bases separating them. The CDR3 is CASGPGQYF. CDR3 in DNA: TGTGCTAGTGGTCCAGGGCAGTACTTC.

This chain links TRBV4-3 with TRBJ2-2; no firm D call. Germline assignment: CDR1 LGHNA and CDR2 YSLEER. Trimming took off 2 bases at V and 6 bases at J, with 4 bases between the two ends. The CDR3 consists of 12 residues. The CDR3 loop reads CASSQSSGELFF. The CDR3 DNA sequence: TGCGCCAGCAGCCAATCGTCCGGGGAGCTGTTTTTT.

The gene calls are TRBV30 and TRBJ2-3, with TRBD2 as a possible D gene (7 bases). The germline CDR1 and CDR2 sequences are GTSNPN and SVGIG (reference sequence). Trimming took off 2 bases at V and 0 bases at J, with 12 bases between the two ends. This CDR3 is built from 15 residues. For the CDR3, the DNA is TGTGCCTGGAGTAGGGGGGGCAGTAGCACAGATACGCAGTATTTT. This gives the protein CAWSRGGSSTDTQYF.

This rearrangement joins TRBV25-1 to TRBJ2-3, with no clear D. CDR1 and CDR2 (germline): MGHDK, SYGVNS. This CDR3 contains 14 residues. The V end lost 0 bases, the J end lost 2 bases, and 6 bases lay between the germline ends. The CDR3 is CASSEYGSTDTQYF. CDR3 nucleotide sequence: TGTGCCAGCAGTGAATATGGGTCCACAGATACGCAGTATTTT.

The CDR3 protein is CASSDMDREDYGYTF. CDR3 DNA sequence: TGTGCCAGCAGTGATATGGACAGGGAGGACTATGGCTACACCTTC. V gene TRBV25-1 combines with J gene TRBJ1-2, with 8 positions matching TRBD1. The V gene's germline CDR1 is MGHDK and CDR2 SYGVNS. The CDR3 contains 15 residues. Losses at the gene ends were 3 bases for V and 3 bases for J; bases not matched to a gene: 6.

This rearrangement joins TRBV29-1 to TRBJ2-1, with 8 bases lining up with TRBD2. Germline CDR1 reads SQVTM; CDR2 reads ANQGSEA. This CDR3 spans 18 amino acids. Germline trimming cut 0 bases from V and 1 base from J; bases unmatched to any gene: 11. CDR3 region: CSVEDLRGGFLSYNEQFF. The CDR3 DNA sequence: TGCAGCGTTGAAGATCTTCGGGGGGGCTTCTTGTCCTACAATGAGCAGTTCTTC.

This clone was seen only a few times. CDR3 DNA sequence: TGTGCCAGCAGACTTGGGGCAAGCAATCAGCCCCAGCATTTT. Amino acids: CASRLGASNQPQHF. The J gene is TRBJ1-5, the V gene TRBV28; TRBD1 is a possible D gene (5 bases). This CDR3 is built from 14 residues. Trimming took off 6 bases at V and 1 base at J, with 10 bases between the two ends. Germline-derived CDR1 and CDR2 are MDHEN and SYDVKM.

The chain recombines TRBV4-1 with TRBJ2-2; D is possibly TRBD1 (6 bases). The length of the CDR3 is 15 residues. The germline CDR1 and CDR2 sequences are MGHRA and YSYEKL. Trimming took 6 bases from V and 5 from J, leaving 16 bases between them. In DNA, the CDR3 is TGCGCCAGCAGTACTAAAGGGGGACCTACCGGGGAGCTGTTTTTT. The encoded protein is CASSTKGGPTGELFF.

Here the CDR3 reads CASSVEPGLSYNEQFF. The CDR3 DNA is TGTGCCAGCAGCGTAGAACCCGGACTCTCCTACAATGAGCAGTTCTTC. The chain employs TRBV9 and TRBJ2-1, with D maybe TRBD2 (5 bases). The V and J ends lost 0 bases and 0 bases respectively, with 10 bases between them. The CDR3 runs 16 residues. Germline V gene data show CDR1 as SGDLS and CDR2 as YYNGEE.

Written as DNA, the CDR3 is TGTGCCAGCAGTTTACAGGCCTTGCTTGAGGATTCACCCCTCCACTTT. This sequence encodes CASSLQALLEDSPLHF. The V call is TRBV27, the J call TRBJ1-6; D gene uncertain. The CDR3 length is 16 residues. Germline V gene sequence: CDR1 MNHEY, CDR2 SMNVEV (reference sequence). V was cut by 2 bases and J by 8 bases, with 16 bases left in between.